The rows below give T cell receptor beta chains drawn from one sample of a study of blood T cell repertoires in COVID-19. TCRdb's table, derived via immunoSEQ multiplex PCR, lists solely in-frame clones and lacks some. The sample includes approximately 39,000 clones, over 70% of them seen just once. Sequencing input: peripheral blood. Receptors were obtained from a man aged 45-65 years with active or convalescent COVID-19. Each CDR3 is given with its conserved first and last residue. A D gene is named only where the DNA matches it firmly. The listing skips clone size in some rows; elsewhere it reads once, few, many or a size class.

j_gene	d_gene	abundance	v_gene	CDR3aa	CDR3nt
TRBJ2-7	TRBD2	-	TRBV5-1	CASSTVAGGPYEQYF	TGCGCCAGCAGCACGGTAGCGGGAGGGCCTTACGAGCAGTACTTC
TRBJ2-1	TRBD2	-	TRBV12-3/TRBV12-4	CASSRTSVNEQFF	TGTGCCAGCAGCCGGACTAGCGTGAATGAGCAGTTCTTC
TRBJ2-7	TRBD1	-	TRBV3-1/TRBV3-2	CASSQTRQGEQYF	TGTGCCAGCAGCCAAACCCGACAGGGAGAGCAGTACTTC
TRBJ2-3	TRBD2	-	TRBV9	CASSALLATSTDTQYF	TGTGCCAGCAGCGCATTACTAGCGACGAGCACAGATACGCAGTATTTT
TRBJ2-5	TRBD2	-	TRBV30	CAWSPIGLAGQETQYF	TGTGCCTGGAGTCCAATCGGACTAGCTGGCCAAGAGACCCAGTACTTC
TRBJ1-2	-	-	TRBV6-4	CASTSGPSMTGPNYGYTF	TGTGCCAGCACCTCTGGCCCTTCCATGACAGGCCCTAACTATGGCTACACCTTC
TRBJ2-1	-	-	TRBV7-9	CASSFRDTYNEQFF	TGTGCCAGCAGCTTCCGGGACACCTACAATGAGCAGTTCTTC
TRBJ2-1	-	-	TRBV9	CASRVTREQFF	TGTGCCAGCAGAGTTACGCGGGAGCAGTTCTTC
TRBJ1-5	TRBD1	-	TRBV18	CASSPPGQGLYSNQPQHF	TGTGCCAGCTCACCACCGGGACAGGGACTATATAGCAATCAGCCCCAGCATTTT
TRBJ1-1	TRBD1	-	TRBV4-2	CASSHAGIQGANTEAFF	TGTGCCAGCAGCCACGCGGGGATCCAGGGGGCGAACACTGAAGCTTTCTTT
TRBJ2-1	TRBD2	few	TRBV27	CASSPPSGRAVDEQFF	TGTGCCAGCAGCCCCCCTTCCGGGAGGGCCGTCGATGAGCAGTTCTTC
TRBJ1-1	-	-	TRBV2	CASSEWAENTEAFF	TGTGCCAGCAGTGAATGGGCTGAGAACACTGAAGCTTTCTTT
TRBJ2-2	TRBD2	-	TRBV2	CASRRGTSDLNTGELFF	TGTGCCAGTAGGAGGGGTACTAGCGACCTGAACACCGGGGAGCTGTTTTTT
TRBJ1-1	-	-	TRBV29-1	CNVGGKNTEAFF	TGCAACGTAGGGGGTAAGAACACTGAAGCTTTCTTT
TRBJ1-2	-	-	TRBV11-1	CASSLGYTGQDGYTF	TGTGCCAGCAGCTTAGGGTACACTGGGCAGGATGGCTACACCTTC
TRBJ2-7	-	once	TRBV21-1	CASSKARLAPMGEQYF	TGTGCCAGCAGCAAAGCGCGACTAGCACCTATGGGTGAGCAGTACTTC
TRBJ1-1	-	-	TRBV7-3	CASSLNRDLPNEAFF	TGTGCCAGCAGCCTAAACAGGGACCTGCCTAATGAAGCTTTCTTT
TRBJ2-7	-	-	TRBV28	CASSLSGVSYEQYF	TGTGCCAGCAGTCTTTCCGGGGTCTCCTACGAGCAGTACTTC
TRBJ1-3	TRBD1	medium-sized	TRBV27	CASSPRQGGGNTIYF	TGTGCCAGCAGTCCCAGACAGGGGGGAGGAAACACCATATATTTT
TRBJ2-2	-	-	TRBV10-2	CASTGRLTGELFF	TGCGCCAGCACCGGTCGACTCACCGGGGAGCTGTTTTTT
TRBJ1-6	-	-	TRBV28	CASKLPDNNSPLHF	TGTGCCAGCAAATTGCCGGACAATAATTCACCCCTCCACTTT
TRBJ2-1	TRBD1	-	TRBV7-3	CASSRDRESNNEQFF	TGTGCCAGCAGCCGGGACAGAGAAAGTAACAATGAGCAGTTCTTC
TRBJ2-2	TRBD2	once	TRBV28	CASLGGLGVSGELFF	TGTGCCTCCCTCGGAGGACTAGGGGTTAGCGGGGAGCTGTTTTTT
TRBJ2-5	-	-	TRBV5-1	CASSLPGMETQYF	TGCGCCAGCAGCTTACCGGGGATGGAGACCCAGTACTTC
TRBJ2-1	TRBD2	-	TRBV19	CASRSGGRAAYNEQFF	TGTGCCAGCCGTAGCGGGGGGAGGGCCGCCTACAATGAGCAGTTCTTC
TRBJ2-5	TRBD1	-	TRBV5-3	CARSQGQGVEETQYF	TGTGCCAGAAGCCAGGGACAGGGCGTTGAAGAGACCCAGTACTTC
TRBJ1-2	TRBD1	-	TRBV5-1	CASSSSGTEYGYTF	TGCGCCAGCAGCTCCTCCGGGACAGAGTATGGCTACACCTTC
TRBJ1-5	-	-	TRBV27	CASRGASNQPQHF	TGTGCCAGCAGGGGGGCCAGCAATCAGCCCCAGCATTTT
TRBJ2-5	-	-	TRBV3-1/TRBV3-2	CASSQGVEPAQYF	TGTGCCAGCAGCCAAGGGGTGGAGCCGGCCCAGTACTTC
TRBJ1-1	TRBD1	once	TRBV7-2	CASSLSGTENTEAFF	TGTGCCAGCAGCTTATCCGGGACAGAGAACACTGAAGCTTTCTTT
TRBJ1-2	-	-	TRBV27	CASRNDIRSYYGYTF	TGTGCCAGCAGGAACGACATTCGGTCTTACTATGGCTACACCTTC
TRBJ1-1	-	-	TRBV9	CASSVRVNTEAFF	TGTGCCAGCAGCGTCAGGGTCAACACTGAAGCTTTCTTT
TRBJ1-4	TRBD1	-	TRBV12-3/TRBV12-4	CASRPGQGQKLFF	TGTGCCAGCAGGCCGGGACAGGGGCAAAAACTGTTTTTT
TRBJ2-2	TRBD2	-	TRBV6-5	CASSYQGTRTGELFF	TGTGCCAGCAGTTACCAAGGGACTAGGACCGGGGAGCTGTTTTTT
TRBJ1-3	-	once	TRBV18	CASSPQAFREGTIYF	TGTGCCAGCTCACCGCAGGCCTTCCGCGAAGGCACCATATATTTT
TRBJ1-2	-	-	TRBV5-1	CASSDQGTDGYTF	TGCGCCAGCAGCGATCAGGGGACGGATGGCTACACCTTC
TRBJ1-6	-	-	TRBV5-4	CASSLDRSTSPLHF	TGTGCCAGCAGCTTGGACAGGAGCACTTCACCCCTCCACTTT
TRBJ2-7	TRBD1	-	TRBV9	CASSAPLDRAGEQYF	TGTGCCAGCAGCGCCCCCTTGGACAGGGCCGGCGAGCAGTACTTC
TRBJ2-1	-	-	TRBV5-1	CASSFYNEQFF	TGCGCCAGCAGCTTTTATAATGAGCAGTTCTTC
TRBJ1-2	TRBD1	-	TRBV28	CASSLGDRVYGYTF	TGTGCCAGCAGTTTAGGAGACAGGGTCTATGGCTACACCTTC
TRBJ1-5	-	-	TRBV6-5	CASRGGLHSNQPQHF	TGTGCCAGCCGGGGGGGGCTCCATAGCAATCAGCCCCAGCATTTT
TRBJ1-2	-	-	TRBV7-7	CASSLKQAVGYTF	TGTGCTAGCAGCTTGAAGCAGGCTGTAGGCTACACCTTC
TRBJ2-1	-	-	TRBV6-2/TRBV6-3	CASSRWRRGPSSSYNEQFF	TGTGCCAGCAGTAGGTGGAGGCGGGGGCCTTCTAGCTCCTACAATGAGCAGTTCTTC
TRBJ2-3	-	-	TRBV7-2	CASSLALARADTQYF	TGTGCCAGCAGCTTAGCGCTAGCCAGAGCAGATACGCAGTATTTT
TRBJ1-5	-	few	TRBV15	CATSRDPRGYGNQPQHF	TGTGCCACCAGCAGAGATCCTCGGGGGTATGGCAATCAGCCCCAGCATTTT
TRBJ1-4	-	-	TRBV5-1	CASRPGTNEKLFF	TGCGCCAGCAGACCGGGGACTAATGAAAAACTGTTTTTT
TRBJ2-7	TRBD1	-	TRBV7-3	CASSLTRDSSYEQYF	TGTGCCAGCAGCTTAACCCGGGACAGTAGCTACGAGCAGTACTTC
TRBJ1-6	-	-	TRBV27	CASSLEGFNSPLHF	TGTGCCAGCAGTTTGGAGGGGTTTAATTCACCCCTCCACTTT
TRBJ1-2	-	-	TRBV19	CASSIAQGPNYGYTF	TGTGCCAGTAGTATAGCACAGGGCCCTAACTATGGCTACACCTTC
TRBJ2-3	TRBD2	few	TRBV5-1	CASSASGAGSGDTQYF	TGCGCCAGCAGCGCCTCGGGAGCGGGGTCCGGGGATACGCAGTATTTT
TRBJ2-1	TRBD1	-	TRBV3-1/TRBV3-2	CASSQGGGESEQFF	TGTGCCAGCAGCCAAGGAGGGGGCGAATCGGAGCAGTTCTTC
TRBJ1-2	TRBD1	-	TRBV4-1	CASSQVGQGYYGYTF	TGCGCCAGCAGCCAAGTAGGACAGGGGTACTATGGCTACACCTTC
TRBJ2-2	-	few	TRBV9	CASSVGGTHTGELFF	TGTGCCAGCAGCGTAGGAGGAACTCACACCGGGGAGCTGTTTTTT
TRBJ2-3	-	-	TRBV3-1/TRBV3-2	CASSHLTDTQYF	TGTGCCAGCAGCCACCTCACAGATACGCAGTATTTT
TRBJ2-3	TRBD2	-	TRBV18	CASSPMGLATDTQYF	TGTGCCAGCTCACCAATGGGACTAGCCACAGATACGCAGTATTTT